This T cell receptor (beta chain) emerged from a study of early T cells in non-severe SARS-CoV-2 infection. Notes on the study in general: Using VDJdb, the matching emphasized anti-spike CD8 responses while missing private and CD4 specificities.

TCRdb re-called the 5' RACE reads with MiXCR, one entry per CDR3 protein. The sample lists 80,000 to 100,000 distinct CDR3 sequences; approximately 15% were seen once. The CDR3 is 16 residues long. The ends lost 7 bases at V and 5 bases at J; junction bases unmatched: 11. Germline assignment: CDR1 MDHEN and CDR2 SYDVKM. This clonotype was found a few times. Its antigen is not known. The gene calls are TRBV28 and TRBJ1-5, with TRBD1 identical over 10 bases. The source material was whole blood. This sequence originates from an adult who was a healthcare worker with PCR-confirmed SARS-CoV-2 infection or an uninfected control (not recorded which). Here the CDR3 reads CASIWARTGGYQPQHF. The CDR3 DNA reads TGTGCCAGCATATGGGCAAGGACAGGGGGATATCAGCCCCAGCATTTT. The full variable domain, in which reference TRBV28 and TRBJ1-5 provide the parts outside the CDR3, is DVKVTQSSRYLVKRTGEKVFLECVQDMDHENMFWYRQDPGLGLRLIYFSYDVKMKEKGDIPEGYSVSREKKERFSLILESASTNQTSMYLCASIWARTGGYQPQHFGDGTRLSIL.